Listed here are 14 T cell receptor beta chains from one sample, sequenced in a study of blood T cells in healthy people across ages. The second PCR ran about 6 to 11 cycles with a sample-barcoded 5' primer and J-beta primers. TCRdb fed the 5' RACE reads into MiXCR, producing one record per CDR3 protein. The table lists hundreds of thousands of distinct CDR3 sequences, 24% of them singletons. This sample also belongs to another study, concerning T cells of mothers and their children.

The sample taken for sequencing was blood. Receptor source: a boy between 10 and 17 years old in good health.

In its sample, this clonotype was seen a few times. The chain has TRBV7-6 and TRBJ2-5; no firm D call. Germline V gives CDR1 SGHVS, CDR2 FNYEAQ. The CDR3 totals 13 residues. The V end lost 3 bases, the J end lost 2 bases, and 7 bases lay between the germline ends. CDR3 in amino acids: CASSFHGQETQYF. The CDR3 DNA follows: TGTGCCAGCAGCTTTCACGGACAAGAGACCCAGTACTTC. The whole variable domain, filled in from reference TRBV7-6 and TRBJ2-5, reads GAGVSQSPRYKVTKRGQDVALRCDPISGHVSLYWYRQALGQGPEFLTYFNYEAQQDKSGLPNDRFSAERPEGSISTLTIQRTEQRDSAMYRCASSFHGQETQYFGPGTRLLVL.

The chain is built from TRBV7-2 and TRBJ2-2; 8 bases fit TRBD2. This CDR3 region has 17 residues. CDR1 is SGHTA, CDR2 FQGNSA, per germline. With 2 bases clipped from V and 1 base from J, the junction kept 6 bases outside the gene matches. The CDR3 loop reads CASSLQLTSENTGELFF. The CDR3 DNA follows: TGTGCCAGCAGCTTACAGTTGACTAGCGAGAACACCGGGGAGCTGTTTTTT.

The V gene is TRBV28, the J gene TRBJ2-3; D is perhaps TRBD2 (6 bases). This CDR3 contains 15 residues. Trimming took 3 bases from V and 3 from J, leaving 13 bases between them. Germline-derived CDR1 and CDR2 are MDHEN and SYDVKM. Here the CDR3 DNA reads TGTGCCAGCAGTTTTCGGACGGGGGATACAGATACGCAGTATTTT. Encoded protein: CASSFRTGDTDTQYF.

V is TRBV15 and J is TRBJ2-7, with a possible D match to TRBD2 (7 bases). Germline CDR1 is LNHNV and CDR2 is YYDKDF (reference sequence). The CDR3 runs to 16 residues. Trimming left V 1 base short and J 1 base short, with 14 bases between. The CDR3 DNA sequence: TGTGCCACCAGCAGAGGGGAGGGGGGTACGTCCTACGAGCAGTACTTC. Residues: CATSRGEGGTSYEQYF. Full variable domain (remainder filled in from reference TRBV15 and TRBJ2-7): DAMVIQNPRYQVTQFGKPVTLSCSQTLNHNVMYWYQQKSSQAPKLLFHYYDKDFNNEADTPDNFQSRRPNTSFCFLDIRSPGLGDTAMYLCATSRGEGGTSYEQYFGPGTRLTVT.

This chain uses TRBV7-2 with TRBJ1-6; D perhaps matches TRBD1 (5 bases). Germline V gene sequence: CDR1 SGHTA, CDR2 FQGNSA. The V and J ends lost 1 base and 6 bases respectively, with 7 bases between them. This CDR3 contains 14 residues. The CDR3 DNA reads TGTGCCAGCAGCTTAGTAAGGGGTAATTCACCCCTCCACTTT. This gives the protein CASSLVRGNSPLHF.

This clonotype was counted only a few times. The junction does not match germline at one end; this may be a read error. The genes are TRBV30 and TRBJ1-2; maybe TRBD1 (6 bases). CDR3 length equals 14 residues. Germline V gene sequence: CDR1 GTSNPN, CDR2 SVGIG (reference sequence). The CDR3 DNA reads as TGTGCCCGGAGTTCGGACAGAAATAACTATGGCTACACCTTC. Amino acid sequence: CARSSDRNNYGYTF.

The V and J genes are TRBV20-1 and TRBJ2-1, with D unresolved. The CDR3 spans 12 residues. The germline gives CDR1 DFQATT, CDR2 SNEGSKA (reference sequence). V lost 1 base, J lost 3 bases, and 4 bases lay in between. CDR3 residues: CSARANYNEQFF. The CDR3 region has the DNA TGCAGTGCTAGAGCTAACTACAATGAGCAGTTCTTC.

This clonotype was seen a few times. This chain uses TRBV5-6 with TRBJ2-5, with TRBD2 identical over 9 bases. From germline, CDR1 is SGHDT and CDR2 YYEEEE. The CDR3 is made up of 17 amino acids. J gave up 0 bases and V 4 bases, and 10 bases lay outside the gene matches. CDR3 loop: CASSAISGGVYQETQYF. DNA of the CDR3: TGTGCCAGCAGCGCCATTAGCGGGGGCGTATACCAAGAGACCCAGTACTTC.

This clonotype was counted between two and nine times. This sequence joins TRBV6-5 and TRBJ2-1; 9 positions agree with TRBD2. V lost 0 bases, J lost 5 bases, and 5 bases stayed unmatched. Germline CDR1 reads MNHEY; CDR2 reads SVGAGI. This CDR3 is built from 16 residues. The CDR3 reads CASSYSSGRTNNEQFF. CDR3 nucleotides: TGTGCCAGCAGTTACTCGAGCGGGAGGACAAACAATGAGCAGTTCTTC.

A few counts support this clonotype. V and J are TRBV20-1 and TRBJ1-1; no clear D. Germline V gene data show CDR1 as DFQATT and CDR2 as SNEGSKA (reference sequence). This CDR3 has 12 amino acids. Trimming took 3 bases from V and 3 from J, leaving 8 bases between them. CDR3 in amino acids: CSARYRDTEAFF. The CDR3 nucleotides read TGCAGTGCTAGGTACAGAGACACTGAAGCTTTCTTT.

This clonotype has just a few counts. This rearrangement joins TRBV6-2 or TRBV6-3 to TRBJ1-2; D not certain. In germline, CDR1 is MNHEY, CDR2 SVGEGT. V lost 6 bases and J 4 bases, leaving 12 bases between the germline ends. This CDR3 comprises 13 residues. The CDR3 region has the DNA TGTGCCAGCAGCGCCGGGAGGGTCTATGGCTACACCTTC. Translating gives CASSAGRVYGYTF.

The gene calls are TRBV20-1 and TRBJ1-2, with D uncertain. Trimming took off 4 bases at V and 0 bases at J, with 9 bases between the two ends. This CDR3 is built from 13 residues. The germline V gene has CDR1 DFQATT and CDR2 SNEGSKA (reference sequence). The CDR3 DNA sequence: TGCAGTGCTAATCCCCTTGCTAACTATGGCTACACCTTC. Translation: CSANPLANYGYTF.

This clonotype has just a few counts. The CDR3 region is CASSQDGRGNEQYF. CDR3 bases: TGTGCCAGCAGCCAAGACGGACGGGGTAACGAGCAGTACTTC. The rearrangement uses TRBV3-1 and TRBJ2-7; D is perhaps TRBD2 (5 bases). The CDR3 runs 14 residues. Germline values: CDR1 LGHDT, CDR2 YNNKEL (reference sequence). Trimming removed 0 bases at V and 5 bases at J, with 11 bases between.

This clonotype was detected only a few times. This chain connects TRBV6-5 to TRBJ2-2; possibly TRBD1 for D (5 bases). The CDR3 runs 14 residues. V lost 7 bases to trimming and J lost 2 bases, with 11 bases between them. Germline CDR1 is MNHEY and CDR2 is SVGAGI. This CDR3 is CASKMTVNTGELFF. The DNA for the CDR3 is TGTGCCAGCAAAATGACAGTAAACACCGGGGAGCTGTTTTTT.